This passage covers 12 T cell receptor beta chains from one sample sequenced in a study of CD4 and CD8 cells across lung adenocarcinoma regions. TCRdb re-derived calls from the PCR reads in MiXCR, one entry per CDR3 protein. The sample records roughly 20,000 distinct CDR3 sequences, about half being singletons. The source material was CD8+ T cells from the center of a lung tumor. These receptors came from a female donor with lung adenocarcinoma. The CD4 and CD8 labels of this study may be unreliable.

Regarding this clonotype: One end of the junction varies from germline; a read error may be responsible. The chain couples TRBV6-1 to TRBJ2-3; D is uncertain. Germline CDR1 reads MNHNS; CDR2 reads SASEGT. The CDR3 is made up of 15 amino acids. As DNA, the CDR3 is TGTGTCCTGGGCCTACTGGCGGTGAGCACAGAGACGCAGTTTTTT. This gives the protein CVLGLLAVSTETQFF.

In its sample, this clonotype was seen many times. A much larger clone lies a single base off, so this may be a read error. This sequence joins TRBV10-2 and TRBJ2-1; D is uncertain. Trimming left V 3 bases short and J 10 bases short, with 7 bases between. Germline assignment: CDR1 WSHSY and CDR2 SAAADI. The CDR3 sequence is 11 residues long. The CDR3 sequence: CASSDYDEQFF. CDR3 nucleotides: TGCGCCAGCAGTGATTACGACGAGCAGTTCTTC.

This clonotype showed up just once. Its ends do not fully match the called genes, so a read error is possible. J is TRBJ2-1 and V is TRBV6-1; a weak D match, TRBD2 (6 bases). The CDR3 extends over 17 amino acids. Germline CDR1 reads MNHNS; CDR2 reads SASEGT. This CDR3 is CASGLGLDAVSYNTQFF. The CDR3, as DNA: TGTGCCAGCGGTCTGGGACTCGATGCTGTCTCCTACAATACGCAGTTTTTT.

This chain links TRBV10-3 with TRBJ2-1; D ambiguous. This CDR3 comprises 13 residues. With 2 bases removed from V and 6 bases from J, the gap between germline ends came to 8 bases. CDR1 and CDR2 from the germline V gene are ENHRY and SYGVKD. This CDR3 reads CAISESLANEQFF. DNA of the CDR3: TGTGCCATCAGTGAGAGCCTGGCCAATGAGCAGTTCTTC.

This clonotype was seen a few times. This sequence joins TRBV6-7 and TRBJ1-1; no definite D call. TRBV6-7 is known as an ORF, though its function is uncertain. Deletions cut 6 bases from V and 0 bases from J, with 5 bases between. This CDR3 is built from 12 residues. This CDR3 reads CASRRVNTEAFF. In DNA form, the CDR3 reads TGTGCCAGCAGGCGGGTGAACACTGAAGCTTTCTTT.

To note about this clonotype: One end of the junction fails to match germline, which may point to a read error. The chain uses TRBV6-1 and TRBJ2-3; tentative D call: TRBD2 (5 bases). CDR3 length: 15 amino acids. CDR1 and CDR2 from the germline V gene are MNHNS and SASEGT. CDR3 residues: CARSEVGADPETQYF. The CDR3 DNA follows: TGTGCCAGGAGTGAAGTGGGAGCGGACCCAGAGACGCAGTATTTT.

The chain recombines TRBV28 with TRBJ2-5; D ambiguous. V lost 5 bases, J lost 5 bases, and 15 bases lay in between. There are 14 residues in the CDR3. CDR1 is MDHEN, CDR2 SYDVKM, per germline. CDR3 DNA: TGTGCCAGCAGTCGTCCGGGCTCCGTTGAGACCCAGTACTTC. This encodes CASSRPGSVETQYF.

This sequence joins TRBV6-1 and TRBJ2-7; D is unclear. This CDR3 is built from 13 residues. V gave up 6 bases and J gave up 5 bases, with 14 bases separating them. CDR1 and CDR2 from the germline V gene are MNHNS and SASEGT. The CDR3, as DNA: TGTGCCAGCAGCCAAGCTAGGTTCCACGAGCAGTACTTC. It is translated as CASSQARFHEQYF.

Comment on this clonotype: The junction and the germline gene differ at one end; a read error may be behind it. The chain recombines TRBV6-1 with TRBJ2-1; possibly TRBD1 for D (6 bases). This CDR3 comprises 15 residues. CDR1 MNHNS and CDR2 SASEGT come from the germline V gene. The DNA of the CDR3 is TGTGCCAGCAGTGAGGGCACAGGGAACACCGGGGAGCTGTTTTTC. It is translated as CASSEGTGNTGELFF.

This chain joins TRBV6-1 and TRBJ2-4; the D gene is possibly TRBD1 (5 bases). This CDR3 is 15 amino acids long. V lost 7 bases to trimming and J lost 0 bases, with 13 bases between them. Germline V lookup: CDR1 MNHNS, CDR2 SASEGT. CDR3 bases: TGTGCCAGCATAGACAGCCTTTTAGCCAAAAACATTCAGTACTTC. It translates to CASIDSLLAKNIQYF.

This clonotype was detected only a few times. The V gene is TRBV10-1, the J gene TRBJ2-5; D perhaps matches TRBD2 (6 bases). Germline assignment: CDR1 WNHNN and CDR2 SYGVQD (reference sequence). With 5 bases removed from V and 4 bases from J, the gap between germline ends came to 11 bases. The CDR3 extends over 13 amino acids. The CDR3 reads CASSLTAGETQYF. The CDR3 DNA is TGCGCCAGCAGTTTGACAGCGGGAGAGACCCAGTACTTC.

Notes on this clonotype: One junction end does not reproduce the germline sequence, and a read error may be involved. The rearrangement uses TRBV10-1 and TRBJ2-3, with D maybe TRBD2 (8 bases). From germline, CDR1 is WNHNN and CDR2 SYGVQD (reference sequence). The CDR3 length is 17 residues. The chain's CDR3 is CASSAGGGGRDKETQYF. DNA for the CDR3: TGCGCCAGCAGCGCGGGGGGAGGGGGCCGAGACAAAGAGACGCAGTACTTT.